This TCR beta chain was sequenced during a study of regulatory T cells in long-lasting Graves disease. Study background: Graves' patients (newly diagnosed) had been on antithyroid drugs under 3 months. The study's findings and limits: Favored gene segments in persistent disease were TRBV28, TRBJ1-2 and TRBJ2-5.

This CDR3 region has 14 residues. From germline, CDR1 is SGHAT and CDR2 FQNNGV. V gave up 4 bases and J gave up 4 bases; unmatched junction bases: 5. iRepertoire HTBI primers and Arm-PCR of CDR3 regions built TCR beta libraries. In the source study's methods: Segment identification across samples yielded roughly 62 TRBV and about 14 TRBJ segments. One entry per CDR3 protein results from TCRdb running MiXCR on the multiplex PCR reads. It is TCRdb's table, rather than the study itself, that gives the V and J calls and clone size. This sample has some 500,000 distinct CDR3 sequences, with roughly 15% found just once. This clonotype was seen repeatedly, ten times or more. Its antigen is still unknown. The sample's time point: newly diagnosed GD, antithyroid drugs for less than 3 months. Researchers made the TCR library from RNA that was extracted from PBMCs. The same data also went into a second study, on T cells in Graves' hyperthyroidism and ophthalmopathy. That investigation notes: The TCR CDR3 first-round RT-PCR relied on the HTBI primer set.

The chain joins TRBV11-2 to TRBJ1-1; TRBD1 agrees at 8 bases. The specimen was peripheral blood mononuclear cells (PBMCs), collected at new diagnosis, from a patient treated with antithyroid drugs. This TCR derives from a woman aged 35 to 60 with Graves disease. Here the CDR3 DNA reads TGTGCCAGCAGCTCGGACAGGGCGGGCACTGAAGCTTTCTTT. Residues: CASSSDRAGTEAFF.